The T cell receptor beta chain described here comes from a study of T-cell memory formation after mild COVID-19. TCRdb re-derived calls from the 5' RACE reads in MiXCR, one entry per CDR3 protein. The sample lists around 140,000 distinct CDR3 sequences, less than 25% occurring once. This clonotype was observed a few times. Sequenced material: PBMCs or a T cell subset sorted from them (not recorded which). The receptor comes from an adult woman who had mild COVID-19 (a few samples of this study predate the infection). Cell type and time point are not known.

This CDR3 reads CSVEEGGNEQFF. In DNA form, the CDR3 reads TGCAGCGTTGAAGAAGGGGGTAATGAGCAGTTCTTC. This chain connects TRBV29-1 to TRBJ2-1, with D maybe TRBD1 (6 bases). Germline CDR1 is SQVTM and CDR2 is ANQGSEA. Trimming left V 0 bases short and J 7 bases short, with 7 bases between. The length of the CDR3 is 12 residues.